This is a list of T cell receptor beta chains from one sample in a study of T cell changes during pregnancy in multiple sclerosis. The protocol was immunoSEQ multiplex PCR, while the TCRdb copy is restricted to in-frame clones and leaves out a portion. The sample includes tens of thousands of clones, 88% of them seen just once. Sequenced material: CD4+ T cells from peripheral blood mononuclear cells, taken in the first trimester of pregnancy. The receptors originated from a female donor with multiple sclerosis, enrolled in a pregnancy study. CDR3s include the opening cysteine and the closing phenylalanine or tryptophan. Each record gives: D gene, clone size, J gene, V gene, CDR3 length, CDR3 protein, CDR3 DNA. D genes are given only for firm matches. Clone size is shown for a subset of rows, as once, few, many or a class of expanded clone.

D: NA; size: NA; J: TRBJ2-3; V: TRBV6-1; length: 14; CDR3: CASSTGSSTDTQYF; DNA: TGTGCCAGCAGCACAGGGTCTAGCACAGATACGCAGTATTTT
D: NA; size: NA; J: TRBJ2-1; V: TRBV20-1; length: 10; CDR3: CSARKAVEFF; DNA: TGCAGTGCTAGGAAAGCCGTCGAGTTCTTC
D: TRBD2; size: NA; J: TRBJ2-1; V: TRBV29-1; length: 14; CDR3: CSVATSGVYNEQFF; DNA: TGCAGCGTTGCGACTAGCGGGGTATACAATGAGCAGTTCTTC
D: NA; size: NA; J: TRBJ1-1; V: TRBV6-5; length: 14; CDR3: CASLSPGRGTEAFF; DNA: TGTGCCAGCCTTTCCCCGGGTCGAGGCACTGAAGCTTTCTTT
D: NA; size: NA; J: TRBJ2-5; V: TRBV7-2; length: 14; CDR3: CASSLDGGRETQYF; DNA: TGTGCCAGCAGCTTAGATGGAGGGCGAGAGACCCAGTACTTC
D: NA; size: NA; J: TRBJ1-1; V: TRBV10-1; length: 12; CDR3: CASSDGGSEAFF; DNA: TGCGCCAGCAGTGATGGCGGCTCTGAAGCTTTCTTT
D: TRBD1; size: NA; J: TRBJ1-2; V: TRBV2; length: 16; CDR3: CASSEIFGQGYYGYTF; DNA: TGTGCCAGCAGTGAAATATTTGGACAGGGGTACTATGGCTACACCTTC
D: NA; size: NA; J: TRBJ2-7; V: TRBV2; length: 11; CDR3: CASTRDYEQYF; DNA: TGTGCCAGCACTCGGGACTACGAGCAGTACTTC
D: NA; size: NA; J: TRBJ2-5; V: TRBV2; length: 13; CDR3: CASSEGGRGTQYF; DNA: TGTGCCAGCAGTGAAGGGGGGCGCGGGACCCAGTACTTC
D: TRBD1; size: NA; J: TRBJ2-3; V: TRBV6-4; length: 14; CDR3: CASRSGTGDDTQYF; DNA: TGTGCCAGCCGATCCGGGACAGGGGACGATACGCAGTATTTT
D: NA; size: NA; J: TRBJ1-1; V: TRBV5-8; length: 15; CDR3: CASSTLLGQNTEAFF; DNA: TGTGCCAGCAGCACGCTCTTAGGACAGAACACTGAAGCTTTCTTT
D: TRBD1; size: once; J: TRBJ1-5; V: TRBV29-1; length: 13; CDR3: CSVGGTDNQPQHF; DNA: TGCAGCGTTGGAGGGACAGACAATCAGCCCCAGCATTTT
D: NA; size: NA; J: TRBJ2-7; V: TRBV21-1; length: 16; CDR3: CASSKSRNRGPHEQYF; DNA: TGTGCCAGCAGCAAAAGTAGAAACAGGGGGCCGCACGAGCAGTACTTC
D: NA; size: NA; J: TRBJ1-6; V: TRBV6-5; length: 15; CDR3: CASSSSGTSQSPLHF; DNA: TGTGCCAGCAGTTCGAGCGGGACATCTCAATCACCCCTCCACTTT